This T cell receptor (beta chain) was obtained from a study of blood T cell repertoires in COVID-19. Study overall: Donors in the United States, Italy and Spain gave samples during acute or convalescent COVID-19. T cells, B-cell-depleted T cells, or PBMCs supplied cDNA or gDNA.

Authors' methods: The assay estimated nucleated cells by amplifying reference gene primers. Sequencing was performed with immunoSEQ multiplex PCR; in TCRdb, only in-frame clones are kept and a portion is missing. That table furnishes V, J and clone size, whereas the DNA furnished D and trimming. This sample has under 300,000 clones; approximately 81% occur once, and the top ten carry 2.5% to 3%. Germline lookup yields CDR1 SEHNR and CDR2 FQNEAQ (reference sequence). The CDR3 is made up of 16 amino acids. The J segment lost 2 bases and the V segment lost 4 bases, leaving 5 bases of the junction unmatched.

The TCR comes from a woman in her sixties with active or convalescent COVID-19. The chain has TRBV7-9 and TRBJ1-5; 10 bases match TRBD1. The source material was peripheral blood. The CDR3 DNA reads as TGTGCCAGCAGCTGGGACAGGGGAGGTGGCAATCAGCCCCAGCATTTT. Translating gives CASSWDRGGGNQPQHF.